The 7 T cell receptor beta chains given below trace back to one sample, sequenced in a study of blood T cell repertoires in COVID-19. Libraries were prepared by immunoSEQ multiplex PCR; TCRdb keeps only in-frame clonotypes and omits some of them. The table lists about 88,000 clones, roughly nine tenths of them singletons, with around 1.6% in the top ten. The sequenced sample consisted of peripheral blood. Receptor source: a man aged 60 to 69 with acute or convalescent COVID-19.

The chain joins TRBV30 to TRBJ1-3, with D unresolved. Trimming shortened V by 3 bases and J by 9 bases, and 9 bases separated the two germline ends. Germline V gene data show CDR1 as GTSNPN and CDR2 as SVGIG (reference sequence). CDR3 length: 11 residues. CDR3 amino acids: CAWRRGVTIYF. CDR3 DNA: TGTGCCTGGAGGCGTGGTGTCACCATATATTTT. The whole variable domain, remainder taken from reference TRBV30 and TRBJ1-3, is SQTIHQWPATLVQPVGSPLSLECTVEGTSNPNLYWYRQAAGRGLQLLFYSVGIGQISSEVPQNLSASRPQDRQFILSSKKLLLSDSGFYLCAWRRGVTIYFGEGSWLTVV.

The genes are TRBV6-2 or TRBV6-3 and TRBJ2-1, with TRBD1 matching 12 bases. Germline trimming cut 2 bases from V and 3 bases from J; bases unmatched to any gene: 2. CDR3 length equals 16 residues. Germline values: CDR1 MNHEY, CDR2 SVGEGT. The DNA for the CDR3 is TGTGCCAGCAGTTACGGGACAGGGGGCGACTACAATGAGCAGTTCTTC. Translated: CASSYGTGGDYNEQFF.

V usage is TRBV12-2 and J usage is TRBJ2-1; the table's D call, TRBD2, has no DNA check behind it. TRBV12-2 is given as a pseudogene. CDR3 length equals 18 residues. The CDR3 region is CASRSRCSGSESHNEQFF. The CDR3 DNA reads as TGTGCAAGTCGCTCCCGTTGTAGCGGGAGCGAATCCCACAATGAGCAGTTCTTC.

V is TRBV15 and J is TRBJ2-7, with D perhaps matching TRBD2 (7 bases). Germline loops: CDR1 LNHNV, CDR2 YYDKDF (reference sequence). Between the trimmed V and J ends, which lost 4 bases and 4 bases, there was a span of 14 bases. CDR3 size: 14 residues. CDR3 bases: TGTGCCACCAGCACGACCGGGGGGCCTTACGAGCAGTACTTC. It encodes CATSTTGGPYEQYF.

The chain has TRBV5-1 and TRBJ2-1, with D possibly matching TRBD1 (6 bases). This CDR3 is built from 15 residues. V was clipped by 5 bases and J by 4 bases, with 16 bases between them. Germline CDR1 and CDR2: SGHRS and YFSETQ. The CDR3 loop is CASRPGGGLYNEQFF. The CDR3, as DNA: TGCGCCAGCAGGCCGGGTGGGGGCTTGTACAATGAGCAGTTCTTC.

The chain combines TRBV7-9 with TRBJ2-3; tentative D call: TRBD1 (6 bases). CDR1 is SEHNR, CDR2 FQNEAQ, per germline (reference sequence). Trimming took off 4 bases at V and 1 base at J, with 9 bases between the two ends. This CDR3 is 14 amino acids long. The CDR3 region has the DNA TGTGCCAGCAGCTCATCAGGGGGCACAGATACGCAGTATTTT. Residues: CASSSSGGTDTQYF.

The V gene is TRBV6-5, the J gene TRBJ2-1; no reliable D call. V was trimmed by 6 bases and J by 9 bases, leaving 9 bases between them. Looked up from germline, CDR1 is MNHEY and CDR2 is SVGAGI. CDR3 size: 11 residues. As DNA, the CDR3 is TGTGCCAGCAGCCAAGGCGGTGAGCAGTTCTTC. Translating it yields CASSQGGEQFF.